This entry features one T cell receptor beta chain sequence. In terms of origin and age, donors were healthy Caucasian individuals from Russia aged roughly 6 to 100. The use of a sample-barcoded 5' primer and a J-beta primer mix characterized a second PCR of about 7 to 12 cycles. TCRdb re-analysed the 5' RACE reads in MiXCR, keeping a single row per CDR3 protein. The table records roughly 1.7 million distinct CDR3 sequences, around 36% of them present only once. This record comes from a study of blood T cells in healthy people across ages. This TCR was sampled from a woman under 40 in good health. The sample comprised blood.

CDR3 amino acids: CASSYRSWSSGANVLTF. CDR3 in DNA: TGTGCCAGCAGTTACCGATCTTGGAGCTCTGGGGCCAACGTCCTGACTTTC. This rearrangement joins TRBV12-3 or TRBV12-4 to TRBJ2-6; D is uncertain. The CDR3 runs 17 residues. V was clipped by 4 bases and J by 0 bases, with 13 bases between them.